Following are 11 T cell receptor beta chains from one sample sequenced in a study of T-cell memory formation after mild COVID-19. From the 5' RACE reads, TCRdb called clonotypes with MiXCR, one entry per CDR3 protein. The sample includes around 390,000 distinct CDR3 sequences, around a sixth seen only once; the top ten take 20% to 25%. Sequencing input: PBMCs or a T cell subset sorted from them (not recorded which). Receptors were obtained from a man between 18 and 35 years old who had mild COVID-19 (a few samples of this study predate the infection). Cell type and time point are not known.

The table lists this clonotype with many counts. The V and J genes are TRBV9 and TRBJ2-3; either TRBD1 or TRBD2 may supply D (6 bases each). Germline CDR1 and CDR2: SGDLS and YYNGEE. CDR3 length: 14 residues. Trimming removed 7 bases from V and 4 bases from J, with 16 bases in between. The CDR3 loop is CASGLGGPSDTQYF. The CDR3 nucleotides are TGTGCCAGCGGCTTGGGGGGCCCGTCAGATACGCAGTATTTT.

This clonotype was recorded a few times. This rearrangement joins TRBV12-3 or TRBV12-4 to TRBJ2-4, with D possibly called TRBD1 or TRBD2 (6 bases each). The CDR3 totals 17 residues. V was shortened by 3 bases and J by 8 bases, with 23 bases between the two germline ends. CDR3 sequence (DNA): TGTGCCAGCAGTTTCGGGACACTCGGGGGTTGGGAGGACATTCAGTACTTC. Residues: CASSFGTLGGWEDIQYF.

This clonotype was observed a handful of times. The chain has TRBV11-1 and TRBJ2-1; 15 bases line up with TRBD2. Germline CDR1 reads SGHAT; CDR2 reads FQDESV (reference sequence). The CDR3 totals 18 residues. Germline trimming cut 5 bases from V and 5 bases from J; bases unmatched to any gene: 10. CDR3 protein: CASSKTPGLAGGNNEQFF. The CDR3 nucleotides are TGTGCCAGCAGCAAAACTCCGGGACTAGCGGGGGGCAACAATGAGCAGTTCTTC.

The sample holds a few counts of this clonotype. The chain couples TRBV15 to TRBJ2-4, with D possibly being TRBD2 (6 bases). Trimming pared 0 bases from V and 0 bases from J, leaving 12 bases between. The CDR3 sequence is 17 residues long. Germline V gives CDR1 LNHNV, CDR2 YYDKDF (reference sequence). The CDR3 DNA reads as TGTGCCACCAGCAGAGAGGAGGGCTGGCTAGCCAAAAACATTCAGTACTTC. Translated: CATSREEGWLAKNIQYF. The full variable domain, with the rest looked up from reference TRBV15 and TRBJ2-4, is DAMVIQNPRYQVTQFGKPVTLSCSQTLNHNVMYWYQQKSSQAPKLLFHYYDKDFNNEADTPDNFQSRRPNTSFCFLDIRSPGLGDTAMYLCATSREEGWLAKNIQYFGAGTRLSVL.

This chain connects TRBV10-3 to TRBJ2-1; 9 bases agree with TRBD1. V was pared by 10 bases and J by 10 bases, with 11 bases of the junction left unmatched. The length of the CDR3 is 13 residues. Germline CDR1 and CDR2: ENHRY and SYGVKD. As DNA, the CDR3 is TGTGCCACATCGGGTCCGGGGACAGGGGAGCAGTTCTTC. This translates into CATSGPGTGEQFF.

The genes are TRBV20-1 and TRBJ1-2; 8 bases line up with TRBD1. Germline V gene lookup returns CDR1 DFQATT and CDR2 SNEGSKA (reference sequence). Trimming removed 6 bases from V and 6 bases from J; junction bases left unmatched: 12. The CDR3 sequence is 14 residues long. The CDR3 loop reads CSAMTDRGGNGYTF. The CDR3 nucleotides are TGCAGTGCCATGACCGACAGGGGAGGCAATGGCTACACCTTC.

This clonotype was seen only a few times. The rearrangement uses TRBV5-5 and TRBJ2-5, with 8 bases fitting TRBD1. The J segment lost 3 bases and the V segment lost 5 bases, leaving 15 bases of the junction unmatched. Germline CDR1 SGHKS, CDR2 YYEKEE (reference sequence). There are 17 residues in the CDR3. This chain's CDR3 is CASRGGAGGLKEETQYF. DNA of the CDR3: TGTGCCAGCAGAGGAGGGGCAGGGGGCTTGAAGGAAGAGACCCAGTACTTC. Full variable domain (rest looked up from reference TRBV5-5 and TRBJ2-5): DAGVTQSPTHLIKTRGQQVTLRCSPISGHKSVSWYQQVLGQGPQFIFQYYEKEERGRGNFPDRFSARQFPNYSSELNVNALLLGDSALYLCASRGGAGGLKEETQYFGPGTRLLVL.

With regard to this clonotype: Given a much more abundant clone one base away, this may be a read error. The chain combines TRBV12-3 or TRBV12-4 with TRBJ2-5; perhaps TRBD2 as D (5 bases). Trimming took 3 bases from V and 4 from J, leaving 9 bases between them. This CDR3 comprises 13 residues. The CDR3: CASSFSGRETQYF. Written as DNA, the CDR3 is TGTGCCAGCAGTTTCTCGGGGAGAGAGACCCAGTACTTC.

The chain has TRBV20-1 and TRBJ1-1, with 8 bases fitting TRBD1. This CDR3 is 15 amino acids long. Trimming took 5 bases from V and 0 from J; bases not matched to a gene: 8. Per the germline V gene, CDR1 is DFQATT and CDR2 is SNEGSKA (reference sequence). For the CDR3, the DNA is TGCAGTGCTGATCCGCGACAGGGGATGAACACTGAAGCTTTCTTT. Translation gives CSADPRQGMNTEAFF.

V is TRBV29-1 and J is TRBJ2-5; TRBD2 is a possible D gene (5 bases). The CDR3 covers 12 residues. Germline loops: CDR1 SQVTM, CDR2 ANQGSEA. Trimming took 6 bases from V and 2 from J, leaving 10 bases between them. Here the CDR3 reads CSVSGLQETQYF. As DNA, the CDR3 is TGCAGCGTATCGGGGTTGCAAGAGACCCAGTACTTC.

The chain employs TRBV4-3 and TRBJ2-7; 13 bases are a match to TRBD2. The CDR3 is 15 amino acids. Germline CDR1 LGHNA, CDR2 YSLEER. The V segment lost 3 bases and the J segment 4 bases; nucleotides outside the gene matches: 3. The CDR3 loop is CASSQGTSGVYEQYF. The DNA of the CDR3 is TGCGCCAGCAGCCAGGGGACTAGCGGGGTTTACGAGCAGTACTTC.